The clone carrying this T cell receptor (beta chain) was found a few times. Regions amplified from RNA transcripts were the TCR beta CDR3 regions. HTBI primers were employed in a first-round RT-PCR of the TCR CDR3. TCRdb called the multiplex PCR reads again in MiXCR, with one record for every CDR3 protein. The sample has a few hundred thousand distinct CDR3 sequences, about 16% seen once. The record originates from a study of T cells in Graves' hyperthyroidism and ophthalmopathy. Study in general: Peripheral blood sampling occurred at initial diagnosis, before any treatment.

The CDR3 spans 12 residues. Trimming cost V 1 base and J 2 bases, with 2 bases left between them. A lack of ophthalmopathy progression within 18 months defined stable Graves' hyperthyroidism. Disease duration under 2 months; hyperthyroidism patients were aged 18 to 65. Out of approximately 10 ml of fresh peripheral blood came the PBMCs. The TCR sequence derives from a woman in her twenties or thirties with Graves' hyperthyroidism. This sequence joins TRBV12-3 or TRBV12-4 and TRBJ1-2; no clear D gene. The sample was blood. CDR3 in DNA: TGTGCCAGCAGTTTAGGAAACTATGGCTACACCTTC. Its translation: CASSLGNYGYTF.